This T cell receptor beta chain was retrieved from a study of PD-1 blockade in classical Hodgkin lymphoma. Points from the study as a whole: While CD8+ TCR diversity did not rise significantly by C4D1, CD4+ TCR diversity did. Relapsed/refractory patients reportedly had lower baseline diversity than newly diagnosed patients.

All the patients suffered relapse after autologous stem cell transplantation, and brentuximab vedotin exposure differed. Researchers used magnetic negative selection to pull out pure CD4+ T cells from thawed PBMCs. With respect to this clone: The antigen is unknown.

Trimming removed 1 base at V and 0 bases at J, with 13 bases between. The CDR3 consists of 17 residues. Germline-derived CDR1 and CDR2 are MGHRA and YSYEKL. Repertoires were generated with immunoSEQ multiplex PCR, while TCRdb's copy carries only in-frame clones and drops some. This table holds about 24,000 clones, 84% found once. The gene calls are TRBV4-1 and TRBJ2-4, with a weak D call TRBD1 (6 bases). The starting material was CD4+ T cells from blood, obtained at baseline. The receptor comes from a human donor with classical Hodgkin lymphoma. The CDR3 region has the DNA TGCGCCAGCAGCCAAGTAGGGGACACCGAAGCCAAAAACATTCAGTACTTC. It is translated as CASSQVGDTEAKNIQYF.